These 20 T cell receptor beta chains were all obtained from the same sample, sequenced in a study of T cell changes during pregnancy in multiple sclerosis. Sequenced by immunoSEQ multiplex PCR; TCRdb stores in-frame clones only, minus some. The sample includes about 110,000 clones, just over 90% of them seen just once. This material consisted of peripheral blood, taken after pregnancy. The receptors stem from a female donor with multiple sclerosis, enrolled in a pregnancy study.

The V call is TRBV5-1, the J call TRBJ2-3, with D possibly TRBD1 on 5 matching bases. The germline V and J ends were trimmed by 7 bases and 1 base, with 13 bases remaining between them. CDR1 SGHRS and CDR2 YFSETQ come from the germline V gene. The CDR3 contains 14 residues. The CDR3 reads CASAAGRRTDTQYF. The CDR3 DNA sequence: TGCGCCAGCGCAGCAGGGCGCCGCACAGATACGCAGTATTTT.

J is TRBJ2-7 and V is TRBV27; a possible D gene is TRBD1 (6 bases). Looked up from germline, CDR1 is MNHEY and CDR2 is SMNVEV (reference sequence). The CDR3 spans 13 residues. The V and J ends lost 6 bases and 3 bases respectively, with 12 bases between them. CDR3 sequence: CASSPDRHYEQYF. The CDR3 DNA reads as TGTGCCAGCAGCCCCGACAGGCACTACGAGCAGTACTTC.

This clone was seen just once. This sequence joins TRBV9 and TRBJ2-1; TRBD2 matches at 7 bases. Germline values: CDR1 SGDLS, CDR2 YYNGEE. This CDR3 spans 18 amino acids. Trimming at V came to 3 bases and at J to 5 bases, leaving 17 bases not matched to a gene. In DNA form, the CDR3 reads TGTGCCAGCAGCGACCCCCGCAGCGGGGCCCCCCCCCACAATGAGCAGTTCTTC. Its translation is CASSDPRSGAPPHNEQFF.

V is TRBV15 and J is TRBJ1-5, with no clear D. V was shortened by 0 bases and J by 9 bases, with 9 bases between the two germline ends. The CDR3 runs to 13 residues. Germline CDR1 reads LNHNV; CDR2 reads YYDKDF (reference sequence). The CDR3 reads CATSRDFSWPQHF. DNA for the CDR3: TGTGCCACCAGCAGAGATTTTAGCTGGCCCCAGCATTTT.

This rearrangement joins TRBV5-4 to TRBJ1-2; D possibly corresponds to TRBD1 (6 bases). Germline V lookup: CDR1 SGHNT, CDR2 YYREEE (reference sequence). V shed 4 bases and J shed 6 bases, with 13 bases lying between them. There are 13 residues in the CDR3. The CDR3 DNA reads TGTGCCAGCAGCCAGGACAGAGTGAATGGCTACACCTTC. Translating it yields CASSQDRVNGYTF.

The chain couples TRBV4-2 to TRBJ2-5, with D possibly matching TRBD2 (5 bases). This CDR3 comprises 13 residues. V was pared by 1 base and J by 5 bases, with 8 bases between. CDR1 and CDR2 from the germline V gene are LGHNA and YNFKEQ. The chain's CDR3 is CASSQGTGETQYF. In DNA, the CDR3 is TGTGCCAGCAGCCAAGGGACTGGGGAGACCCAGTACTTC.

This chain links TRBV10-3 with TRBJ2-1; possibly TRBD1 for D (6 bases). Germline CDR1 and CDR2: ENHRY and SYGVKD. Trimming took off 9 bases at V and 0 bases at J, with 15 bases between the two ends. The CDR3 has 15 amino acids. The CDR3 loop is CAITTDRSSYNEQFF. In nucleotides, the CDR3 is TGTGCCATAACCACAGACAGGAGCTCCTACAATGAGCAGTTCTTC.

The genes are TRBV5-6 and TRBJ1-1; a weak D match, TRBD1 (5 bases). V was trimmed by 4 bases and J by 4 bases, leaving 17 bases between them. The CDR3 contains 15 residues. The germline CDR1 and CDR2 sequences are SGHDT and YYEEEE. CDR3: CASSLPGGAGTEAFF. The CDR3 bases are TGTGCCAGCAGCCTTCCGGGTGGGGCTGGCACTGAAGCTTTCTTT.

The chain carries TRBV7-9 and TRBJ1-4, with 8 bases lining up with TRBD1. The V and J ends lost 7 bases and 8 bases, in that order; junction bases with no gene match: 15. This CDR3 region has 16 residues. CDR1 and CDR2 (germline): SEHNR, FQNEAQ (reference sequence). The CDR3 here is CASTDRPDRVGEKLFF. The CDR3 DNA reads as TGTGCCAGCACCGACCGGCCGGACAGGGTGGGGGAAAAACTGTTTTTT.

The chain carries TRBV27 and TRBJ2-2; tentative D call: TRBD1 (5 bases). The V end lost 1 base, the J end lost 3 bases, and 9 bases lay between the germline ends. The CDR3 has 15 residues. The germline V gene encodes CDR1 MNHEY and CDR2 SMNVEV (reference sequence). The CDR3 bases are TGTGCCAGCAGTTTATTGGACACAGACACCGGGGAGCTGTTTTTT. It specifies CASSLLDTDTGELFF.

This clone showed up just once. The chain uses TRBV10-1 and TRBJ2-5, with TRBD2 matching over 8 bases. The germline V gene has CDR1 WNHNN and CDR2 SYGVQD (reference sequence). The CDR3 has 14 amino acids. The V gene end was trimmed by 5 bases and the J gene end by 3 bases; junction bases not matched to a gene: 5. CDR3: CASSLLAEEETQYF. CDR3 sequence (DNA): TGCGCCAGCAGTCTACTAGCGGAAGAAGAGACCCAGTACTTC.

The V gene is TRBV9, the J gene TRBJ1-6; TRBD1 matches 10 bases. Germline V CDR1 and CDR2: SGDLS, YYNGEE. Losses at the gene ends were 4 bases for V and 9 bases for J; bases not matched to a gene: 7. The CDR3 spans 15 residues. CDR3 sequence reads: CASSPMTGGGSPLHF. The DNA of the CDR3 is TGTGCCAGCAGCCCGATGACAGGGGGCGGTTCACCCCTCCACTTT.

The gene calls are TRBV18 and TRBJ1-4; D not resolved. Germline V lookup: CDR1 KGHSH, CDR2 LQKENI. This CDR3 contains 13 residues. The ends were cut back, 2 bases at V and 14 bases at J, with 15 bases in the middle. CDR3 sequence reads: CASSPTRPSGLFF. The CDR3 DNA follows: TGTGCCAGCTCACCAACCAGACCCAGCGGGCTGTTTTTT.

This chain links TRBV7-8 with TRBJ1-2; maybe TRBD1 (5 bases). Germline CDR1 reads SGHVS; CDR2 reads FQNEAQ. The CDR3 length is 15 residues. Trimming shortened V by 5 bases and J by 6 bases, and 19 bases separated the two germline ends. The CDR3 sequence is CASSPGGAREHGYTF. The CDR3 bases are TGTGCCAGCAGCCCCGGGGGAGCACGAGAGCATGGCTACACCTTC. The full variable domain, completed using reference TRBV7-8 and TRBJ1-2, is GAGVSQSPRYKVAKRGQDVALRCDPISGHVSLFWYQQALGQGPEFLTYFQNEAQLDKSGLPSDRFFAERPEGSVSTLKIQRTQQEDSAVYLCASSPGGAREHGYTFGSGTRLTVV.

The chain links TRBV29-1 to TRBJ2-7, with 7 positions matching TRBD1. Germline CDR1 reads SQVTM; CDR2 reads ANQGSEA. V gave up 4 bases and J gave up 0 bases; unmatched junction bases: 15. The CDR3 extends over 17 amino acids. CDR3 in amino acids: CSVAFYSVQGSSYEQYF. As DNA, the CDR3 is TGCAGCGTTGCGTTTTACAGTGTACAGGGGAGCTCCTACGAGCAGTACTTC.

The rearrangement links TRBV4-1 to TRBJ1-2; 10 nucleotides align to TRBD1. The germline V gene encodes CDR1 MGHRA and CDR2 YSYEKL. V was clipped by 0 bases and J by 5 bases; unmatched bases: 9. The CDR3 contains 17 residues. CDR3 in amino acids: CASSQDRQGATPYGYTF. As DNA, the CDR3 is TGCGCCAGCAGCCAAGATCGACAGGGGGCGACGCCTTATGGCTACACCTTC.

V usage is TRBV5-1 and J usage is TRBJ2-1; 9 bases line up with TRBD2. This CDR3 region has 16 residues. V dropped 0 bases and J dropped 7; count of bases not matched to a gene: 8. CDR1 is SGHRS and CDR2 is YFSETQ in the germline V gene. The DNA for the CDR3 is TGCGCCAGCAGCTTGGATCCTAGCGGGGTTGGTAATGAGCAGTTCTTC. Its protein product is CASSLDPSGVGNEQFF.

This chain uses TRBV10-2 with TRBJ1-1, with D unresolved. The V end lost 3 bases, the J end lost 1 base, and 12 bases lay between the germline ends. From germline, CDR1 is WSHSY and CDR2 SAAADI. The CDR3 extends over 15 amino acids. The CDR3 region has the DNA TGCGCCAGCAGTGAAGCGACTGTAGGGAACACTGAAGCTTTCTTT. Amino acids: CASSEATVGNTEAFF.

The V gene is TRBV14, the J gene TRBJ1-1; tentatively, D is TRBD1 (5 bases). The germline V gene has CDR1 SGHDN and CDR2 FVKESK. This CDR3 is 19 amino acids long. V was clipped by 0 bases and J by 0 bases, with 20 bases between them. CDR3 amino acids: CASSQDKVSGGHLNTEAFF. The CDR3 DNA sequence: TGTGCCAGCAGCCAAGATAAGGTTTCAGGCGGACACTTGAACACTGAAGCTTTCTTT. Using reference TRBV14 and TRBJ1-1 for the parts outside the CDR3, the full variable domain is EAGVTQFPSHSVIEKGQTVTLRCDPISGHDNLYWYRRVMGKEIKFLLHFVKESKQDESGMPNNRFLAERTGGTYSTLKVQPAELEDSGVYFCASSQDKVSGGHLNTEAFFGQGTRLTVV.

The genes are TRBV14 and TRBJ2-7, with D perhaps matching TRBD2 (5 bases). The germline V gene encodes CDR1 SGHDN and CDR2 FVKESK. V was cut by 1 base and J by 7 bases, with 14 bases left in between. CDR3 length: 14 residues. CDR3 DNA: TGTGCCAGCAGCCAAGTTCGAGGGCCTGGGGAGCAGTACTTC. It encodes CASSQVRGPGEQYF.